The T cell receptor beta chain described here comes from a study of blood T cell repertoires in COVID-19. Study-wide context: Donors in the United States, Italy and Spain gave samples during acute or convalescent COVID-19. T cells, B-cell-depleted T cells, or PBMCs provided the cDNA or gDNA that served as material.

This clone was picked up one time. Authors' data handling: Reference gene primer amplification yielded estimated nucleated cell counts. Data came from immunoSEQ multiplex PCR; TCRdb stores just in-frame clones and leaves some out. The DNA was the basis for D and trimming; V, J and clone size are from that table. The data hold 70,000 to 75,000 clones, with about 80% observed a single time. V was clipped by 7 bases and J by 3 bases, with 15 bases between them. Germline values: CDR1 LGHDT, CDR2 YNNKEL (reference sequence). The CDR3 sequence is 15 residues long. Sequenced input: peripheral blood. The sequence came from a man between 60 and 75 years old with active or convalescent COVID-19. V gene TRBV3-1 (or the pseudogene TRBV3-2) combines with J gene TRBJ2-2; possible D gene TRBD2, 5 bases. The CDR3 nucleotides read TGTGCCAGCAACTCGTACGGGGTTGACACCGGGGAGCTGTTTTTT. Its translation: CASNSYGVDTGELFF.